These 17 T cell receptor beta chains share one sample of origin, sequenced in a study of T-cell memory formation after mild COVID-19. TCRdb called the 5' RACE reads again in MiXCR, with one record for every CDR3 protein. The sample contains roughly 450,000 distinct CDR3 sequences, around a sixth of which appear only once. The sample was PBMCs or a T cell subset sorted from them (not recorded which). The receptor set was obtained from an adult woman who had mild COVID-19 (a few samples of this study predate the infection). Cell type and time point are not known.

CDR3 nucleotides: TGTGCCAGTGGGACTAGCTTTATTAGGGACAATGAGCAGTTCTTC. Its protein product is CASGTSFIRDNEQFF. V is TRBV19 and J is TRBJ2-1, with 9 bases matching TRBD2. Germline trimming cut 8 bases from V and 5 bases from J; bases unmatched to any gene: 10. From germline, CDR1 is LNHDA and CDR2 SQIVND (reference sequence). CDR3 size: 15 residues. Combining the CDR3 with reference TRBV19 and TRBJ2-1 gives the whole variable domain DGGITQSPKYLFRKEGQNVTLSCEQNLNHDAMYWYRQDPGQGLRLIYYSQIVNDFQKGDIAEGYSVSREKKESFPLTVTSAQKNPTAFYLCASGTSFIRDNEQFFGPGTRLTVL.

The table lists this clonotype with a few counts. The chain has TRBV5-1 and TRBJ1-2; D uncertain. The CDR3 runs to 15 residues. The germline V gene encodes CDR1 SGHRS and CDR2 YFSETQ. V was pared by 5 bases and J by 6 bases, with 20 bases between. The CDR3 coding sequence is TGCGCCAGCAGACCCGATCCGGGAGAGAGTGATGGCTACACCTTC. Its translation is CASRPDPGESDGYTF.

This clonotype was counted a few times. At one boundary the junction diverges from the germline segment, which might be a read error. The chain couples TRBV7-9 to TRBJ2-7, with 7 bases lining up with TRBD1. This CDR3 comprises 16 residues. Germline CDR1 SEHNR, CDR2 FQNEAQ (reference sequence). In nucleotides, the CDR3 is TGTGCCAGCGGCTTCCCCAGGGGGAGACCATCCTACGAGCAGTACTTC. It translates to CASGFPRGRPSYEQYF.

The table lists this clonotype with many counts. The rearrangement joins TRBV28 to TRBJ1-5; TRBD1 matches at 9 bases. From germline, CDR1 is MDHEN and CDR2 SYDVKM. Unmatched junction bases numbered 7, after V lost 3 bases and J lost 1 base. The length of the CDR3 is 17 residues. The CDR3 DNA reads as TGTGCCAGCAGTTTTGACAGGGGGAGGCGAAGCAATCAGCCCCAGCATTTT. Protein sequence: CASSFDRGRRSNQPQHF.

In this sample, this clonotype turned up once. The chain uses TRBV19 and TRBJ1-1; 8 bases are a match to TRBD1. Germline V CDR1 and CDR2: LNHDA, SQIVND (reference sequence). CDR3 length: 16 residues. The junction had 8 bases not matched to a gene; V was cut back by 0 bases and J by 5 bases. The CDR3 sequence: CASSIEHGQGRTEAFF. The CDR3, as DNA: TGTGCCAGTAGTATAGAGCACGGACAGGGACGGACTGAAGCTTTCTTT.

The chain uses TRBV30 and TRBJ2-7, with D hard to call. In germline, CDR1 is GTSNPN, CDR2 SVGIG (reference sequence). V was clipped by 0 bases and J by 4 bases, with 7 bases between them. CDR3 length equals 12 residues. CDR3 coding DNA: TGTGCCTGGAGTGTAATCTGGTACGAGCAGTACTTC. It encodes CAWSVIWYEQYF.

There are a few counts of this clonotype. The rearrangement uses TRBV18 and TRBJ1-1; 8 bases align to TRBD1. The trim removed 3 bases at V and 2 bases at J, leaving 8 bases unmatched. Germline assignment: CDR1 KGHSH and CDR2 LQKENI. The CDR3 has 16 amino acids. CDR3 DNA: TGTGCCAGCTCACCGCAGAAGACAGGGGCCAACACTGAAGCTTTCTTT. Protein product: CASSPQKTGANTEAFF.

The CDR3 DNA reads as TGTGCCAGCAGCATCGAGGATACGCAGTATTTT. Translated: CASSIEDTQYF. The chain links TRBV7-9 to TRBJ2-3; D is uncertain. The V gene's germline CDR1 is SEHNR and CDR2 FQNEAQ (reference sequence). The V and J ends lost 5 bases and 6 bases respectively, with 6 bases between them. CDR3 length equals 11 residues. The full variable domain, in which reference TRBV7-9 and TRBJ2-3 provide the parts outside the CDR3, is DTGVSQNPRHKITKRGQNVTFRCDPISEHNRLYWYRQTLGQGPEFLTYFQNEAQLEKSRLLSDRFSAERPKGSFSTLEIQRTEQGDSAMYLCASSIEDTQYFGPGTRLTVL.

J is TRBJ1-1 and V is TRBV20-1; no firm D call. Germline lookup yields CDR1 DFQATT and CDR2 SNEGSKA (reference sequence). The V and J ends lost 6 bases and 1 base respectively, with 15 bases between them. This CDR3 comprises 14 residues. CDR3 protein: CSAPRPETNTEAFF. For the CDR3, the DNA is TGCAGTGCCCCAAGACCTGAAACGAACACTGAAGCTTTCTTT.

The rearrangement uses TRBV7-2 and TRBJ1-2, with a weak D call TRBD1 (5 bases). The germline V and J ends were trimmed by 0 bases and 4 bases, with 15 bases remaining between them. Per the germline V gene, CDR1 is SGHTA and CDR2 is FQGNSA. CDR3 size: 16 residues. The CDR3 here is CASSLASDSKIYGYTF. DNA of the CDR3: TGTGCCAGCAGCTTAGCAAGTGACAGTAAAATCTATGGCTACACCTTC.

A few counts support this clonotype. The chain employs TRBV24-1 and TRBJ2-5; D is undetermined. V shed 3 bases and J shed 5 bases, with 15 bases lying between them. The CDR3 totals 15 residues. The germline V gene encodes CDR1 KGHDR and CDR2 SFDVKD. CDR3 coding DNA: TGTGCCACCAGTGATGGGTCCCTGCTGGGGGAGACCCAGTACTTC. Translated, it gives CATSDGSLLGETQYF.

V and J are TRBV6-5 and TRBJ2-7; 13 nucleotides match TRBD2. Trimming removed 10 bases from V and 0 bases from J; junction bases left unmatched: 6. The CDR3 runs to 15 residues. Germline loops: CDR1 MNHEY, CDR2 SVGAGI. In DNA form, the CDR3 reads TGTGCCACTCGACGGACTAGCGGGGGCTCCTACGAGCAGTACTTC. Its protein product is CATRRTSGGSYEQYF.

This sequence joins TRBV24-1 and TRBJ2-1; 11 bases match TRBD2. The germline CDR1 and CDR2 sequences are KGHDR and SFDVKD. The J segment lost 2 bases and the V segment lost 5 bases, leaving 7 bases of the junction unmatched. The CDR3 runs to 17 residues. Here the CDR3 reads CATSVTTSGIPYNEQFF. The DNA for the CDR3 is TGTGCCACCAGTGTAACGACTAGCGGGATTCCCTACAATGAGCAGTTCTTC.

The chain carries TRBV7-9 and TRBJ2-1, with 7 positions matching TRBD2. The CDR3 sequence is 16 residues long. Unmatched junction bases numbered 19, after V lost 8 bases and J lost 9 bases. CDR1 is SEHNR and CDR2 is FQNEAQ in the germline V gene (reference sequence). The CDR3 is CASGYNAGEGYIEQFF. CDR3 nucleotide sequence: TGTGCCAGCGGCTACAATGCGGGAGAAGGTTATATTGAGCAGTTCTTC.

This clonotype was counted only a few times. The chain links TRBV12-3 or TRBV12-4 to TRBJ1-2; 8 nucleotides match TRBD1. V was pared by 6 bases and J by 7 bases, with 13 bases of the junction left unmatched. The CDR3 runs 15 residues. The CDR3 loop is CASRPSGQGGLGYTF. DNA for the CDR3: TGTGCCAGCAGACCCTCCGGACAGGGTGGACTTGGCTACACCTTC.

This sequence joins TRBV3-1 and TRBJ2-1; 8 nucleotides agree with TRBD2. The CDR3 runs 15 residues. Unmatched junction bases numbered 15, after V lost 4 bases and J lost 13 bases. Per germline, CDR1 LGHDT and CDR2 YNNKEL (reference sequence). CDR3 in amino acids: CASSLGGGLVSGQFF. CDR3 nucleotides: TGTGCCAGCAGCCTGGGCGGGGGGCTCGTCTCCGGTCAGTTCTTC.

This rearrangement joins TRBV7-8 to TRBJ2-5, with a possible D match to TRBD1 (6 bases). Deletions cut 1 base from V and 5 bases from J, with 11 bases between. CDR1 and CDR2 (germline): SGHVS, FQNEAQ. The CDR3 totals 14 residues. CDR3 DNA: TGTGCCAGCAGCTTAGGACAGGCGGTGGAGACCCAGTACTTC. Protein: CASSLGQAVETQYF.